The T cell receptor beta chain under discussion was sequenced for a study of cytomegalovirus exposure and HLA in healthy donors. The overall study: Findings of an earlier analysis included about 100 million unique TCR beta sequences from roughly 190 million T cells. Study-level points and caveats: Most of the TCR beta V segments (in an earlier analysis) were productive either about 87% or about 30% of the time. Certain indistinguishable V segments, among them TRBV6-2 and TRBV6-3, were excluded. DRB1 had the most TCR associations and HLA-C the fewest, a later analysis found, with rates varying by HLA locus.

As for this clone: Its antigen is still unknown.

The V gene's germline CDR1 is SEHNR and CDR2 FQNEAQ (reference sequence). This CDR3 is built from 16 residues. V was clipped by 3 bases and J by 1 base; unmatched bases: 7. In the PCR, 60 Vbeta and 13 Jbeta primers were used. The data were produced by immunoSEQ multiplex PCR, yet TCRdb's version contains in-frame clones alone and is incomplete. The sample consists of under 200,000 clones, approximately 86% of them appearing once. This receptor was taken from a woman aged 25-40 years in good health and CMV-seronegative. The source material was PBMCs. The rearrangement joins TRBV7-9 to TRBJ2-5; 8 bases align to TRBD2. The CDR3 spells CASSFFRGGPQETQYF. As DNA, the CDR3 is TGTGCCAGCAGCTTTTTCCGGGGGGGACCCCAAGAGACCCAGTACTTC.